This T cell receptor beta chain was recovered during a study of blood T cell repertoires in COVID-19. In the study overall: Both acute and convalescent COVID-19 samples were obtained from the United States, Italy and Spain. T cells, B-cell-depleted T cells, or PBMCs supplied cDNA or gDNA.

This CDR3 spans 19 amino acids. The V gene's germline CDR1 is GTSNPN and CDR2 SVGIG (reference sequence). Trimming cost V 2 bases and J 0 bases; bases outside gene matches: 13. Per the original methods: By means of reference gene primer amplification, nucleated cell counts were estimated. Here immunoSEQ multiplex PCR was the method, and the copy in TCRdb shows in-frame clones only, minus some. That table gives V, J and clone size, and the DNA gave D and trimming. Altogether about 240,000 clones are present, 80% to 85% being singletons, with the ten largest covering roughly 12%. Sample: peripheral blood. This sequence originates from a woman aged 60-75 years with active or convalescent COVID-19. V gene TRBV30 combines with J gene TRBJ1-5; TRBD1 aligns across 10 bases. In DNA, the CDR3 is TGTGCCTGGAGTCCCCCGGGACAGGGGATTCCTTATAGCAATCAGCCCCAGCATTTT. Translated, it gives CAWSPPGQGIPYSNQPQHF.